This TCR beta chain was profiled in a study of OX40 agonist ivuxolimab in advanced cancers. Overall study: Patients received ivuxolimab, an agonistic anti-OX40 (CD134) antibody.

Comments on this clone: Its target is not known.

Study-wide results and caveats: Low normalized T-cell clonal expansion also characterized some of the nonresponders. More expanded clones were seen, on average, in CD8+ T cells than in CD4+.

Per germline, CDR1 WNHNN and CDR2 SYGVQD (reference sequence). The CDR3 spans 13 residues. V lost 6 bases and J 0 bases, leaving 8 bases between the germline ends. Produced via immunoSEQ multiplex PCR; TCRdb's table is partial and in-frame only. The profile shows about 64,000 clones, approximately 85% of them singletons. The specimen comprised CD4+ or CD8+ T cells sorted from blood, sampled in a trial of the OX40 agonist ivuxolimab. The clonotype comes from an adult with an advanced solid tumor such as melanoma, head and neck, liver or kidney cancer. J is TRBJ1-1 and V is TRBV10-1, with D uncertain. CDR3 in amino acids: CASRATLNTEAFF. The CDR3 region has the DNA TGCGCCAGCAGGGCGACACTGAACACTGAAGCTTTCTTT.